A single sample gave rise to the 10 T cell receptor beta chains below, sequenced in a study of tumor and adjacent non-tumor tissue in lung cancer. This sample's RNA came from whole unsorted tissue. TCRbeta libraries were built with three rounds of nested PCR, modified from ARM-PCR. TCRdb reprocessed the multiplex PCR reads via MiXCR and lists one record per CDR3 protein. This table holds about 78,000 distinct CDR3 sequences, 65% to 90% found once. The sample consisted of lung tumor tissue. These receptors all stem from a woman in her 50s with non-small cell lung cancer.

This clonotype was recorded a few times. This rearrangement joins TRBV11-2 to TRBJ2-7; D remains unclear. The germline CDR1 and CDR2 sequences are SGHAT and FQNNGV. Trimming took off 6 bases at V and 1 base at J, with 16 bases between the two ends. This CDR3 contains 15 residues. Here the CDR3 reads CASSSWASGSYEQYF. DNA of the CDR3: TGTGCCAGCAGTTCTTGGGCTAGTGGTTCCTACGAGCAGTACTTC.

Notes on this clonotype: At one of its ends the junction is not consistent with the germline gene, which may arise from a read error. This CDR3 reads CSAIAEGPSIDTQYF. For the CDR3, the DNA is TGCAGTGCTATAGCGGAAGGGCCTTCAATAGATACGCAATATTTT. J is TRBJ2-3 and V is TRBV20-1; possibly TRBD2 for D (6 bases). The germline V gene has CDR1 DFQATT and CDR2 SNEGSKA (reference sequence). The CDR3 has 15 amino acids.

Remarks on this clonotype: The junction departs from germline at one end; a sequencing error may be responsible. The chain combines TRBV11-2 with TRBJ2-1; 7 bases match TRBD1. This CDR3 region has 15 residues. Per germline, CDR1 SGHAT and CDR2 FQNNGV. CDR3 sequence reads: CVSNKGEGGYKVQFF. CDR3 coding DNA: TGTGTCAGCAACAAAGGGGAAGGGGGCTACAAAGTGCAGTTCTTC.

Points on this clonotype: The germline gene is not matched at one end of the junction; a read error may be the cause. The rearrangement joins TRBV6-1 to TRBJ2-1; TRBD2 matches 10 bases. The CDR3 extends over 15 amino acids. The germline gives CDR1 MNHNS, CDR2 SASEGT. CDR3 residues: CASSYRLAGTVMQLF. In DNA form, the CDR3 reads TGTGCCAGCAGTTATCGACTAGCGGGTACGGTTATGCAGTTGTTC.

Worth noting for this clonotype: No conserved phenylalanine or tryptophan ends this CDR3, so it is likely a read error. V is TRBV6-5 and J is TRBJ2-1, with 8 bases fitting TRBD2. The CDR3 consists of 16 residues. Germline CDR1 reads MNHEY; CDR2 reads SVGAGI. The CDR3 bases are TGTGTCAGCAGTTACGCCAGACTAGCGAATAACAATGAGCAGTTCTAC. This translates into CVSSYARLANNNEQFY.

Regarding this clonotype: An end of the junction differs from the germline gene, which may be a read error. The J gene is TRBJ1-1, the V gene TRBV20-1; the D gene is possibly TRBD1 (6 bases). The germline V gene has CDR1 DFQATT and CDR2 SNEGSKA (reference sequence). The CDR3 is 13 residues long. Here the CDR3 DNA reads TGCAGTGCCAGCGGACAGAGGCGCACTGAAGATTTCTTT. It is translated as CSASGQRRTEDFF.

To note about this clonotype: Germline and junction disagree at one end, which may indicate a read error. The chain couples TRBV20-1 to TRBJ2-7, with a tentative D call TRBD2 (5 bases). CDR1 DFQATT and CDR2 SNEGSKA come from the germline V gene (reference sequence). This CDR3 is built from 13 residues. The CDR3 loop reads CSANGDDYYEQYF. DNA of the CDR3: TGCAGTGCTAACGGGGATGACTACTACGAGCAATACTTC.

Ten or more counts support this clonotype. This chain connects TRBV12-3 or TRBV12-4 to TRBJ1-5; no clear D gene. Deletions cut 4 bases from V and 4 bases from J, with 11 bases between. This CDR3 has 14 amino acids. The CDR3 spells CASSYARWNQPQHF. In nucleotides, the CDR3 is TGTGCCAGCAGTTACGCCAGGTGGAATCAGCCCCAGCATTTT.

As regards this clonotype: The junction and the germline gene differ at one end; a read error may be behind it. The CDR3 loop is CSVGAGPKQFF. CDR3 nucleotide sequence: TGCAGTGTTGGGGCAGGACCCAAGCAGTTCTTC. The chain joins TRBV29-1 to TRBJ2-1; weak D call: TRBD1 (5 bases). CDR3 length equals 11 residues. Per the germline V gene, CDR1 is SQVTM and CDR2 is ANQGSEA.

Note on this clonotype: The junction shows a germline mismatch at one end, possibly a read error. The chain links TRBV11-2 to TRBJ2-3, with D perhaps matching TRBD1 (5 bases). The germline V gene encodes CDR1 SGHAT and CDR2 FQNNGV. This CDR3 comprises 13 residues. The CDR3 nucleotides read TGTGCCAGTAGTTTAGGTGGGGCAGATTCGCAGTATTTT. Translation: CASSLGGADSQYF. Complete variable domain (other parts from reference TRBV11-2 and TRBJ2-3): EAGVAQSPRYKIIEKRQSVAFWCNPISGHATLYWYQQILGQGPKLLIQFQNNGVVDDSQLPKDRFSAERLKGVDSTLKIQPAKLEDSAVYLCASSLGGADSQYFGPGTRLTVL.